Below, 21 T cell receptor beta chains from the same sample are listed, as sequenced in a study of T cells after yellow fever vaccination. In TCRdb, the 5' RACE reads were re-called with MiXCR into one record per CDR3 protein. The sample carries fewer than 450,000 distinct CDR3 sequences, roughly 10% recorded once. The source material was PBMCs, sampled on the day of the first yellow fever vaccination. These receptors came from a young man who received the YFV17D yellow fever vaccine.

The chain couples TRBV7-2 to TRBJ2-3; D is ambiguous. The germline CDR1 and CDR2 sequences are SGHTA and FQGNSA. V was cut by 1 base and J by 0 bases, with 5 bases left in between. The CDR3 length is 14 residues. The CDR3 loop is CASSLDASTDTQYF. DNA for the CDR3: TGTGCCAGCAGCTTAGATGCTAGCACAGATACGCAGTATTTT.

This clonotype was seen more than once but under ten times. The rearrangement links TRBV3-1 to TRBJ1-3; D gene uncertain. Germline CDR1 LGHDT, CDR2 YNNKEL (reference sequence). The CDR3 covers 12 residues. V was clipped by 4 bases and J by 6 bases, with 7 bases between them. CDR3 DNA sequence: TGTGCCAGCAGCCGCCTTACAAACACCATATATTTT. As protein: CASSRLTNTIYF.

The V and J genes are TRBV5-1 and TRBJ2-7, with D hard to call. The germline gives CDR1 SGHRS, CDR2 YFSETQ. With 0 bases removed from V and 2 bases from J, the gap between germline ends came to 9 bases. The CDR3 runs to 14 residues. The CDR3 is CASSLEGTAYEQYF. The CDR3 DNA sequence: TGCGCCAGCAGCTTGGAGGGCACCGCCTACGAGCAGTACTTC.

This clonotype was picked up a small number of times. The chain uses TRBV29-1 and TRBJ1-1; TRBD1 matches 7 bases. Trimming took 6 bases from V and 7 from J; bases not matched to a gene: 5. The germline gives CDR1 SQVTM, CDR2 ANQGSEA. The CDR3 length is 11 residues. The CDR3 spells CSVTGRGEAFF. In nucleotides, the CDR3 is TGCAGCGTGACAGGGAGGGGTGAAGCTTTCTTT.

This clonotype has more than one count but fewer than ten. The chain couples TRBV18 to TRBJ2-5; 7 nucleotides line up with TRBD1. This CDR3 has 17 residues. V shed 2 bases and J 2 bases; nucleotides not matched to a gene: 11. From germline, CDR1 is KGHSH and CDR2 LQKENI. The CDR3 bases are TGTGCCAGCTCACCAATGATTAACAGGGGCGTTCAAGAGACCCAGTACTTC. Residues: CASSPMINRGVQETQYF.

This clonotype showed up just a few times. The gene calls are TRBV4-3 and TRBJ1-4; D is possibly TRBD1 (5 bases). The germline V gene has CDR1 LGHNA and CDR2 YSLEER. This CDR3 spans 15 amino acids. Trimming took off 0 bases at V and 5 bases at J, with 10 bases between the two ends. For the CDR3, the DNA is TGCGCCAGCAGCCAAGATACGGCAGGGAATGAAAAACTGTTTTTT. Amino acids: CASSQDTAGNEKLFF.

The DNA of the CDR3 is TGTGCCAGCAGCTTGGGAGACAGGGGTGAGACCCAGTACTTC. It codes for CASSLGDRGETQYF. This rearrangement joins TRBV5-4 to TRBJ2-5, with TRBD1 matching 8 bases. CDR3 length: 14 residues. Germline V gene data show CDR1 as SGHNT and CDR2 as YYREEE (reference sequence). J was trimmed by 5 bases and V by 0 bases; bases with no gene match: 3.

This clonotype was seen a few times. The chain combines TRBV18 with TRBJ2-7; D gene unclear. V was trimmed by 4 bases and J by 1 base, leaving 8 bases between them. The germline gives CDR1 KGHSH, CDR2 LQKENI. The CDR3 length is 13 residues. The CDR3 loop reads CASSLAVSYEQYV. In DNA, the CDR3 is TGTGCCAGCTCACTGGCGGTATCCTACGAGCAGTACGTC.

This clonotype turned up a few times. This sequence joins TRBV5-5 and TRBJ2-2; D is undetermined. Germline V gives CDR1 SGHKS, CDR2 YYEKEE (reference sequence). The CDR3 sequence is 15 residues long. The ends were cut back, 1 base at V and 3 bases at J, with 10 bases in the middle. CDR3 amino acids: CASSLSPGHTGELFF. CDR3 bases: TGTGCCAGCAGCTTGTCGCCAGGACACACCGGGGAGCTGTTTTTT.

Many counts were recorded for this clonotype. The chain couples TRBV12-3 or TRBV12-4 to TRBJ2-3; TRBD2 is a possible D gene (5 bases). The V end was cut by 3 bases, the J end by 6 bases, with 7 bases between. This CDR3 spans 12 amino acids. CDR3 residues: CASSFIADTQYF. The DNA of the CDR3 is TGTGCCAGCAGTTTTATAGCGGATACGCAGTATTTT.

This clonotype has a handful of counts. Here the CDR3 reads CASSLTSGQYNEQFF. CDR3 sequence (DNA): TGTGCCAGCAGCTTGACTAGCGGACAATACAATGAGCAGTTCTTC. The rearrangement links TRBV5-4 to TRBJ2-1; 8 nucleotides align to TRBD2. The CDR3 totals 15 residues. The V gene end was trimmed by 1 base and the J gene end by 4 bases; junction bases not matched to a gene: 4. CDR1 and CDR2 (germline): SGHNT, YYREEE (reference sequence).

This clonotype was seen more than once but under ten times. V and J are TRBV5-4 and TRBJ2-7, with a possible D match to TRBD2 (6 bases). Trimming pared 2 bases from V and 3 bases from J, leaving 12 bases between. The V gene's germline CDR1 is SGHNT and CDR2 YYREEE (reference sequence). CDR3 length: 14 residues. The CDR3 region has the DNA TGTGCCAGCAGCTTTAGAGGAGGGCTCTACGAGCAGTACTTC. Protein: CASSFRGGLYEQYF.

CDR3 in amino acids: CASRDGSQETQYF. In DNA, the CDR3 is TGTGCCAGTAGGGACGGCTCCCAAGAGACCCAGTACTTC. The V gene is TRBV19, the J gene TRBJ2-5; D is unresolved. Trimming left V 6 bases short and J 1 base short, with 9 bases between. The CDR3 totals 13 residues. Germline assignment: CDR1 LNHDA and CDR2 SQIVND (reference sequence). Supplemented by reference TRBV19 and TRBJ2-5, the full variable domain reads DGGITQSPKYLFRKEGQNVTLSCEQNLNHDAMYWYRQDPGQGLRLIYYSQIVNDFQKGDIAEGYSVSREKKESFPLTVTSAQKNPTAFYLCASRDGSQETQYFGPGTRLLVL.

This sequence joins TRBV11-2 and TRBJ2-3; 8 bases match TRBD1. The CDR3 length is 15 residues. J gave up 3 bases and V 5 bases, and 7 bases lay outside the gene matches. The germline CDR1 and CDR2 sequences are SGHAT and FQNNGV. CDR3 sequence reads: CASSPTQGATDTQYF. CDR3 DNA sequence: TGTGCCAGCAGCCCGACCCAGGGGGCAACAGATACGCAGTATTTT.

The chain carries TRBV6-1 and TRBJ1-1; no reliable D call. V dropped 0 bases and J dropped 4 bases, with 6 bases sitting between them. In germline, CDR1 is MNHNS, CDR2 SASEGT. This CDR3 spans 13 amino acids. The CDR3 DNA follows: TGTGCCAGCAGTGAAGCCCGGGGCACTGAAGCTTTCTTT. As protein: CASSEARGTEAFF.

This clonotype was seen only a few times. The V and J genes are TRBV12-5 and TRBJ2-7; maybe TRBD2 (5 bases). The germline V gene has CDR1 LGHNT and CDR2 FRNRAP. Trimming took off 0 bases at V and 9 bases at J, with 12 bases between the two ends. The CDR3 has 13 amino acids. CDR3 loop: CASGLVRTEGQYF. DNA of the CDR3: TGTGCTAGTGGTTTGGTCCGGACCGAGGGGCAGTACTTC.

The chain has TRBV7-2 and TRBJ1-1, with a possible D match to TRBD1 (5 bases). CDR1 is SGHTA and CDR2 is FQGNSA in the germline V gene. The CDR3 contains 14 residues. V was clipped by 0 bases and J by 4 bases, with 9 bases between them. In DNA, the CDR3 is TGTGCCAGCAGCTTAGCGCTTGGGGGCACTGAAGCTTTCTTT. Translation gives CASSLALGGTEAFF.

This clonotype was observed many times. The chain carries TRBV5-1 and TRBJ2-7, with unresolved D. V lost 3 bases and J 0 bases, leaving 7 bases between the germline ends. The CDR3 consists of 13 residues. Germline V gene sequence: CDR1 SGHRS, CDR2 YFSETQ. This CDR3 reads CASSSPGSYEQYF. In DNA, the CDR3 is TGCGCCAGCAGCTCGCCAGGCTCCTACGAGCAGTACTTC.

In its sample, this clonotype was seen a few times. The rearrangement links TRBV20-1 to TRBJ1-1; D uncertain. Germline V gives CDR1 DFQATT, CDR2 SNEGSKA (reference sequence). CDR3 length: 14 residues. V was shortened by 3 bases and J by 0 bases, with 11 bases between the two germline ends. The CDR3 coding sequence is TGCAGTGCTAGCGGGGAGAAGGTGAACACTGAAGCTTTCTTT. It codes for CSASGEKVNTEAFF.

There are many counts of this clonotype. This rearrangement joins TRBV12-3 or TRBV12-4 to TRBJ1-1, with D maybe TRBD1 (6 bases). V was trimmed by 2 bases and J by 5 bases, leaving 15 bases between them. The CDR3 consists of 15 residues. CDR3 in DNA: TGTGCCAGCAGTTTATTACAGGGCGGTCGGACTGAAGCTTTCTTT. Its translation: CASSLLQGGRTEAFF.

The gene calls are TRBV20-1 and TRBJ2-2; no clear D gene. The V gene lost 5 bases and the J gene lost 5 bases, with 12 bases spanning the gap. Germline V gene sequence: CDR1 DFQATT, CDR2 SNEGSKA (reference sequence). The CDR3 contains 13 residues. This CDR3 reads CSAFPLGTGELFF. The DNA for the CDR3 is TGCAGTGCTTTCCCCCTTGGGACCGGGGAGCTGTTTTTT.